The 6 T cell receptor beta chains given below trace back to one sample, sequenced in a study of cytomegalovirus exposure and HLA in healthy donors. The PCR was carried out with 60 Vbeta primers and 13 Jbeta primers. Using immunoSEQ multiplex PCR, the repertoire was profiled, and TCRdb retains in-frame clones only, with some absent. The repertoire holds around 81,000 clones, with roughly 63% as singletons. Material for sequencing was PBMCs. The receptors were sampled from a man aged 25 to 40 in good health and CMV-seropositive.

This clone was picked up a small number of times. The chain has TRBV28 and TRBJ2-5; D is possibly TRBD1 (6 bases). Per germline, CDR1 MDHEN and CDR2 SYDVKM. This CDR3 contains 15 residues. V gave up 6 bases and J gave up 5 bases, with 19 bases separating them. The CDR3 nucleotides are TGTGCCAGCAGACCGCACCAGGGGCGGCGGGAGACCCAGTACTTC. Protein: CASRPHQGRRETQYF.

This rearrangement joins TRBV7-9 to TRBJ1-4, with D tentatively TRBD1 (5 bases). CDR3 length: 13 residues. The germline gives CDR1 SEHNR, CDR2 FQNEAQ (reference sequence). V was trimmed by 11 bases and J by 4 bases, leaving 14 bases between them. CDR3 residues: CADGTPNNEKLFF. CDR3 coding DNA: TGTGCCGACGGGACTCCCAATAATGAAAAACTGTTTTTT.

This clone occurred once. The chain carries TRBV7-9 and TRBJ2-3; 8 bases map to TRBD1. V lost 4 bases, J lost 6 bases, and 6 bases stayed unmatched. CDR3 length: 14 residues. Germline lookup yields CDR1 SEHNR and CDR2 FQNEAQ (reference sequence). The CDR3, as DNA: TGTGCCAGCAGCTACGGACAGGGATTCGATACGCAGTATTTT. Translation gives CASSYGQGFDTQYF. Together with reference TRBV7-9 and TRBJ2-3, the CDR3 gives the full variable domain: DTGVSQNPRHKITKRGQNVTFRCDPISEHNRLYWYRQTLGQGPEFLTYFQNEAQLEKSRLLSDRFSAERPKGSFSTLEIQRTEQGDSAMYLCASSYGQGFDTQYFGPGTRLTVL.

The CDR3 DNA follows: TGTGCCAGCAGGTCCTTAGGGAGGGGAGGGGCAGATACGCAGTATTTT. Its protein is CASRSLGRGGADTQYF. V is TRBV28 and J is TRBJ2-3, with 7 nucleotides matching TRBD2. Germline CDR1 MDHEN, CDR2 SYDVKM. This CDR3 has 16 residues. The junction had 13 bases not matched to a gene; V was cut back by 6 bases and J by 4 bases.

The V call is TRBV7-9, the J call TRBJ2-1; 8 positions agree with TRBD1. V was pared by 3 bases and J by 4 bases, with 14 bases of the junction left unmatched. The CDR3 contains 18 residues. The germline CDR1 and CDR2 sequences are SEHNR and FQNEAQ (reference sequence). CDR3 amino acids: CASSLGQEGWGPYNEQFF. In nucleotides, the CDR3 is TGTGCCAGCAGCTTGGGACAGGAAGGTTGGGGCCCTTACAATGAGCAGTTCTTC.

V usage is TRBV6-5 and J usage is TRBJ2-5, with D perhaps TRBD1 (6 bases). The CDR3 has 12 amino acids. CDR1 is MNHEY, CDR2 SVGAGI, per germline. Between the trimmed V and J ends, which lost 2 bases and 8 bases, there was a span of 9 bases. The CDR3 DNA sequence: TGTGCCAGCAGTTACGACAGGAGCACCCAGTACTTC. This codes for CASSYDRSTQYF.